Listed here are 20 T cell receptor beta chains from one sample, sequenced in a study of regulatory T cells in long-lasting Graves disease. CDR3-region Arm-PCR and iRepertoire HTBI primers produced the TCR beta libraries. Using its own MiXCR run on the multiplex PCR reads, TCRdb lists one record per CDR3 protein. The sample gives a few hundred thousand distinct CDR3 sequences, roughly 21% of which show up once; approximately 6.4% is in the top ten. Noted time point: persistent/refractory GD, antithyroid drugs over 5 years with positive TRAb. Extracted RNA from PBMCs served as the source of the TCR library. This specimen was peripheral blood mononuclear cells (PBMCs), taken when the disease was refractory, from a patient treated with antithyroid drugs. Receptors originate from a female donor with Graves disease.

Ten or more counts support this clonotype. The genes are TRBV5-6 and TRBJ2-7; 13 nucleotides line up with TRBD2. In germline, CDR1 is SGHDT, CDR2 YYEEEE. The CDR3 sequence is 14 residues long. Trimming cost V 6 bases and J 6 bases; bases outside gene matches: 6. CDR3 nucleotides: TGTGCCAGCACCCAAGGGACTAGCGGGATCGAGCAGTACTTC. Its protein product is CASTQGTSGIEQYF.

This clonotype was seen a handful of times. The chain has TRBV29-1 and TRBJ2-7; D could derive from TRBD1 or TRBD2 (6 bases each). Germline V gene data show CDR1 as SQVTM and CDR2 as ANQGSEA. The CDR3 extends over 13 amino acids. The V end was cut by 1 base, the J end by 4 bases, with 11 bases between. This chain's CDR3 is CSVEGTGTYEQYF. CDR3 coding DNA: TGCAGCGTTGAAGGTACAGGGACTTACGAGCAGTACTTC.

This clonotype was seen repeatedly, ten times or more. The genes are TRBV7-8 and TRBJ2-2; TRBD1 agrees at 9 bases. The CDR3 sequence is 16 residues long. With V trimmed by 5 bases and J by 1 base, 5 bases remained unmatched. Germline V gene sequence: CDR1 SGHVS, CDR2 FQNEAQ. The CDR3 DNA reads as TGTGCCAGCAGCCCCACGACAGGGGGGAACACCGGGGAGCTGTTTTTT. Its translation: CASSPTTGGNTGELFF.

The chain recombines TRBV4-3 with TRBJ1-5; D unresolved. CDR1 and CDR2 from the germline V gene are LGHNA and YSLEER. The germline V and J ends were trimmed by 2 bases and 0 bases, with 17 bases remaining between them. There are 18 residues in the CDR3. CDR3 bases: TGCGCCAGCAGCCAATCCATTCGCGGCGGATATAGCAATCAGCCCCAGCATTTT. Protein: CASSQSIRGGYSNQPQHF.

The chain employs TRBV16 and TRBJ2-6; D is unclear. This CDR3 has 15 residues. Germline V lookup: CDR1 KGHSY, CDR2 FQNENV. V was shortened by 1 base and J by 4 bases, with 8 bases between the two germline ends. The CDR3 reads CASSQFRLGANVLTF. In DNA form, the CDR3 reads TGTGCCAGCAGCCAATTCCGTTTGGGGGCCAACGTCCTGACTTTC.

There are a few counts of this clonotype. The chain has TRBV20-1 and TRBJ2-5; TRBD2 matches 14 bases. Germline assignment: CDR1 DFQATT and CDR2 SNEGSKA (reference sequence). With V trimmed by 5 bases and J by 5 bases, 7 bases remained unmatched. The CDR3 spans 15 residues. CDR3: CSASRLAGGRETQYF. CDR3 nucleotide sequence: TGCAGTGCTTCAAGACTAGCGGGAGGGCGGGAGACCCAGTACTTC.

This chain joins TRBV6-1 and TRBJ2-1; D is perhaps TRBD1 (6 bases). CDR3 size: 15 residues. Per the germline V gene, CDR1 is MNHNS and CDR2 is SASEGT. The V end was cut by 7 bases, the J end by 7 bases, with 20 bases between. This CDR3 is CASTRTDSAINEQFF. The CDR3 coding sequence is TGTGCCAGCACCCGAACGGACAGCGCGATTAATGAGCAGTTCTTC.

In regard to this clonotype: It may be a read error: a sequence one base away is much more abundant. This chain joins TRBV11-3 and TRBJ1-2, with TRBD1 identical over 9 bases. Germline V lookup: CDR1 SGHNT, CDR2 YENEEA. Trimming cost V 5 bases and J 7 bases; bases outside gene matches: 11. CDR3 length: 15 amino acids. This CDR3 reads CASSVQGAPSCGYTF. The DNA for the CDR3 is TGTGCCAGCAGCGTACAGGGGGCGCCTTCCTGTGGCTACACCTTC.

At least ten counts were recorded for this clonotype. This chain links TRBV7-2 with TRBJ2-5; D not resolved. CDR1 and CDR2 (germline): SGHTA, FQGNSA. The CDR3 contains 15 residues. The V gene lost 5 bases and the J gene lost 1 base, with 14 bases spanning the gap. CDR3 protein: CASSPAVLRQETQYF. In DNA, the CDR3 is TGTGCCAGCAGCCCCGCCGTCCTTCGCCAAGAGACCCAGTACTTC.

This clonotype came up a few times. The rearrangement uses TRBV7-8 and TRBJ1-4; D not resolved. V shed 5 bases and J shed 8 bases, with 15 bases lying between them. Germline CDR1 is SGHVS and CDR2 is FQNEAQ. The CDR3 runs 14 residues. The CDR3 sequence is CASSPAVAGEKLFF. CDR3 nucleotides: TGTGCCAGCAGCCCTGCCGTAGCGGGAGAAAAACTGTTTTTT. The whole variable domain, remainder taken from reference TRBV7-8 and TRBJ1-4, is GAGVSQSPRYKVAKRGQDVALRCDPISGHVSLFWYQQALGQGPEFLTYFQNEAQLDKSGLPSDRFFAERPEGSVSTLKIQRTQQEDSAVYLCASSPAVAGEKLFFGSGTQLSVL.

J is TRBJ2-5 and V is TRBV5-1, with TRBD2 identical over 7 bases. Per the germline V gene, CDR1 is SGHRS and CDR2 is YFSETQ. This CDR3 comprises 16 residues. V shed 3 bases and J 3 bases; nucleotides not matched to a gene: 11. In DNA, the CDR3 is TGCGCCAGCAGCTCGGTGTTAGGGAGGGATAAAGAGACCCAGTACTTC. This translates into CASSSVLGRDKETQYF.

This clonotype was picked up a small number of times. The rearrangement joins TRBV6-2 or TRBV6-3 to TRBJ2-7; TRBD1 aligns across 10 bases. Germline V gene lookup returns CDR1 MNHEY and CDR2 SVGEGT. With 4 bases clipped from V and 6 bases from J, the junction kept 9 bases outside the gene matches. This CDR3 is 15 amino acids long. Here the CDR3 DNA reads TGTGCCAGCAGTTGGGCCGGGACAGGGGTGGGCGAGCAGTACTTC. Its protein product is CASSWAGTGVGEQYF.

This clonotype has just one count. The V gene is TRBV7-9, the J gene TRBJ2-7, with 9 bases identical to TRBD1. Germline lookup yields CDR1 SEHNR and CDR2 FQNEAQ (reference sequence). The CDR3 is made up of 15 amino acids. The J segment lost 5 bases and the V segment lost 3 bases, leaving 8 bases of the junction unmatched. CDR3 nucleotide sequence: TGTGCCAGCAGCTTCCGAGGGACAGGGATCAACGAGCAGTACTTC. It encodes CASSFRGTGINEQYF.

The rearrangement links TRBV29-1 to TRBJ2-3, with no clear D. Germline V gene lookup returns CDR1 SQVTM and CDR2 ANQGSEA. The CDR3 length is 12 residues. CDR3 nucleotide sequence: TGCAGGTACCTTAAGACTGTCGATACGCAGTATTTT. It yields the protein CRYLKTVDTQYF.

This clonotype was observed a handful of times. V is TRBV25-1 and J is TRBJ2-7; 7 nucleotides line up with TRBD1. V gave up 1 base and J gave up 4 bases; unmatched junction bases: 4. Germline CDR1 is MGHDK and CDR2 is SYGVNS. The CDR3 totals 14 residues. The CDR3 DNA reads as TGTGCCAGCAGTGAATCGAGGGGGCCGTACGAGCAGTACTTC. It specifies CASSESRGPYEQYF.

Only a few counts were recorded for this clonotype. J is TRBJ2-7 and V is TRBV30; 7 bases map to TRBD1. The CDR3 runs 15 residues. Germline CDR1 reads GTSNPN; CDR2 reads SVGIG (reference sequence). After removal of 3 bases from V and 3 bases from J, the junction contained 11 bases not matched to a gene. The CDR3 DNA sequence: TGTGCCTGGAGCGCTAAGGGGACAGCCTTCTACGAGCAGTACTTC. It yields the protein CAWSAKGTAFYEQYF.

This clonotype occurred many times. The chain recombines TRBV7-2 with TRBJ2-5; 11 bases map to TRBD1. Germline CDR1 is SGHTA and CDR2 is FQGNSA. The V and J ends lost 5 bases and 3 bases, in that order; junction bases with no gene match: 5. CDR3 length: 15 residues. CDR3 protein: CASSTWTGGEETQYF. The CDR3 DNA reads TGTGCCAGCAGCACGTGGACAGGGGGCGAAGAGACCCAGTACTTC.

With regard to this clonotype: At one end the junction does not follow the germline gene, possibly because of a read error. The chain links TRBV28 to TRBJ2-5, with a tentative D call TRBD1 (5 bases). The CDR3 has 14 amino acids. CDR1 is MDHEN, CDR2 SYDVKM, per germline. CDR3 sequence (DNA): TGTGCCTGCAGTTGGGTGGCAGGGCCGAAGACCCAGTACTTC. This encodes CACSWVAGPKTQYF.

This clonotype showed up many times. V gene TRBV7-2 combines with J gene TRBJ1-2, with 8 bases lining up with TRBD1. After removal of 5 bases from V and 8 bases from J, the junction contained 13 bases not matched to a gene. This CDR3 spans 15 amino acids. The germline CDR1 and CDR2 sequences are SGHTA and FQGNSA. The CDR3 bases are TGTGCCAGCAGCCCGAGGGGCAGGGGGCGTCGGGGCTACACCTTC. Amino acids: CASSPRGRGRRGYTF.

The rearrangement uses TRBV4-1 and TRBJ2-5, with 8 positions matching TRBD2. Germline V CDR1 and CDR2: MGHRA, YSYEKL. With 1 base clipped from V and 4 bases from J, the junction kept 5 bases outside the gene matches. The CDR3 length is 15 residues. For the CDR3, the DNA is TGCGCCAGCAGCCAAGCGGGAGGGCCTTTAGAGACCCAGTACTTC. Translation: CASSQAGGPLETQYF.